This T cell receptor beta chain was sequenced for a study of T-cell memory formation after mild COVID-19. Study findings and constraints: Contracting CD4+ clones sat mainly in CM and EM; CD8+ in EMRA. Day 15 to 85 contracting clones showed balanced CD4/CD8; day 15 to 37 expanders favored CD4+.

Losses at the gene ends were 5 bases for V and 4 bases for J; bases not matched to a gene: 8. Germline CDR1 and CDR2: MNHEY and SMNVEV (reference sequence). The CDR3 is 15 residues long. Each CDR3 protein is one row after TCRdb ran MiXCR on the 5' RACE reads. This table holds 270,000 or so distinct CDR3 sequences, 16% found once. A word on this clonotype: Its antigen remains unidentified.

The TCR originated in a man aged 18 to 30 who had mild COVID-19 (a few samples of this study predate the infection). Cell type and time point are not known. Sequencing was performed on PBMCs or a T cell subset sorted from them (not recorded which). The rearrangement links TRBV27 to TRBJ1-2, with TRBD1 matching over 9 bases. The CDR3 sequence: CASSPGDRALYGYTF. Written as DNA, the CDR3 is TGTGCCAGCAGTCCGGGGGACAGGGCCCTCTATGGCTACACCTTC.